This T cell receptor beta chain was recorded in a study of blood T cell repertoires in COVID-19. Sequencing was performed with immunoSEQ multiplex PCR; in TCRdb, only in-frame clones are kept and a portion is missing. The sample records approximately 400,000 clones, about four fifths being singletons. This CDR3 has 15 residues. The J segment lost 1 base and the V segment lost 2 bases, leaving 0 bases of the junction unmatched. Germline assignment: CDR1 MNHEY and CDR2 SMNVEV (reference sequence). The rearrangement links TRBV27 to TRBJ2-2, with 8 bases lining up with TRBD1. Sequenced: PBMCs or T cells enriched from blood (not recorded which). The receptor's source is a woman aged 45-60 years who had recovered from COVID-19. The CDR3 DNA reads as TGTGCCAGCAGTTTAGGACAGGGGAACACCGGGGAGCTGTTTTTT. This encodes CASSLGQGNTGELFF.